Below, 26 T cell receptor beta chains from the same sample are listed, as sequenced in a study of T cells in Graves' hyperthyroidism and ophthalmopathy. RNA transcripts yielded amplified TCR beta CDR3 regions. The HTBI primer set was used in a first-round RT-PCR of the TCR CDR3. TCRdb reprocessed the multiplex PCR reads with MiXCR, giving one entry per CDR3 protein. The data show about half a million distinct CDR3 sequences, about 24% seen once. Sequences were obtained from blood. The origin of the receptors is a young woman with Graves' ophthalmopathy.

This clonotype was detected many times. CDR3 in amino acids: CATSRGRGLGQPQHF. The CDR3 DNA reads TGTGCCACCAGCAGGGGAAGGGGGCTAGGCCAGCCCCAGCATTTT. The chain has TRBV15 and TRBJ1-5; 7 bases match TRBD1. The ends lost 3 bases at V and 7 bases at J; junction bases unmatched: 9. The length of the CDR3 is 15 residues. Per germline, CDR1 LNHNV and CDR2 YYDKDF (reference sequence).

The sample holds many counts of this clonotype. This rearrangement joins TRBV7-6 to TRBJ1-1; no firm D call. Germline V lookup: CDR1 SGHVS, CDR2 FNYEAQ. This CDR3 has 15 amino acids. Trimming removed 2 bases from V and 0 bases from J, with 10 bases in between. DNA of the CDR3: TGTGCCAGCAGCTTATTGGGCGGGATGAACACTGAAGCTTTCTTT. Its translation: CASSLLGGMNTEAFF.

The V and J genes are TRBV7-2 and TRBJ1-3, with D uncertain. This CDR3 is 13 amino acids long. The germline gives CDR1 SGHTA, CDR2 FQGNSA. Deletions cut 5 bases from V and 7 bases from J, with 12 bases between. This CDR3 reads CASSLGISNTIYF. The DNA for the CDR3 is TGTGCCAGCAGCCTTGGGATCTCCAACACCATATATTTT.

This clonotype has at least ten counts. V is TRBV19 and J is TRBJ2-7; D may correspond to TRBD1 or TRBD2 (6 bases each). The CDR3 is 14 amino acids. Germline V gene data show CDR1 as LNHDA and CDR2 as SQIVND (reference sequence). The germline V and J ends were trimmed by 7 bases and 5 bases, with 18 bases remaining between them. The CDR3 sequence is CASKRGANLNEQYF. Written as DNA, the CDR3 is TGTGCCAGTAAAAGGGGGGCGAATCTCAACGAGCAGTACTTC.

This clonotype was seen a handful of times. The rearrangement links TRBV12-3 or TRBV12-4 to TRBJ1-1; D is undetermined. The CDR3 is 12 amino acids. Trimming removed 8 bases at V and 4 bases at J, with 11 bases between. CDR3 region: CASRAWRTEAFF. As DNA, the CDR3 is TGTGCCAGCCGGGCATGGCGCACTGAAGCTTTCTTT.

This clonotype was observed a handful of times. The chain combines TRBV27 with TRBJ2-5; 14 bases map to TRBD2. The CDR3 is made up of 16 amino acids. The germline gives CDR1 MNHEY, CDR2 SMNVEV (reference sequence). V lost 7 bases, J lost 5 bases, and 9 bases stayed unmatched. This CDR3 reads CASKQGLAGAAETQYF. Written as DNA, the CDR3 is TGTGCCAGCAAGCAGGGACTAGCGGGGGCCGCCGAGACCCAGTACTTC.

This clonotype has just a few counts. The chain couples TRBV19 to TRBJ1-5; TRBD1 is a possible D gene (5 bases). V lost 3 bases and J 0 bases, leaving 12 bases between the germline ends. The CDR3 totals 16 residues. The germline V gene has CDR1 LNHDA and CDR2 SQIVND (reference sequence). The CDR3 coding sequence is TGTGCCAGTAGTATGGGTGGGACCTATAGCAATCAGCCCCAGCATTTT. Translating gives CASSMGGTYSNQPQHF.

There are a few counts of this clonotype. The chain joins TRBV9 to TRBJ1-6; weak D call: TRBD1 (6 bases). From germline, CDR1 is SGDLS and CDR2 YYNGEE. The germline V and J ends were trimmed by 1 base and 10 bases, with 15 bases remaining between them. This CDR3 has 15 residues. The CDR3 DNA reads as TGTGCCAGCAGCGTAAACAGGGTGCGGGAATCACCCCTCCACTTT. Protein product: CASSVNRVRESPLHF.

This clonotype was detected ten times or more. The rearrangement uses TRBV20-1 and TRBJ1-2; D not resolved. The germline CDR1 and CDR2 sequences are DFQATT and SNEGSKA (reference sequence). The CDR3 covers 14 residues. Trimming removed 1 base from V and 5 bases from J, with 14 bases in between. The CDR3 spells CSARVDGGNYGYTF. In DNA form, the CDR3 reads TGCAGTGCTAGAGTTGATGGTGGGAATTATGGCTACACCTTC.

The chain employs TRBV9 and TRBJ2-7; D might be TRBD2 (5 bases). The CDR3 consists of 15 residues. Germline CDR1 SGDLS, CDR2 YYNGEE. V dropped 0 bases and J dropped 0 bases, with 10 bases sitting between them. The CDR3 sequence: CASSVGGAGSYEQYF. CDR3 coding DNA: TGTGCCAGCAGCGTAGGGGGAGCCGGCTCCTACGAGCAGTACTTC.

The chain uses TRBV2 and TRBJ2-7; D gene uncertain. The length of the CDR3 is 14 residues. Per germline, CDR1 SNHLY and CDR2 FYNNEI. Between the trimmed V and J ends, which lost 4 bases and 2 bases, there was a span of 12 bases. In DNA form, the CDR3 reads TGTGCCAGCAGTGGAAGGACGGTCACCTACGAGCAGTACTTC. It yields the protein CASSGRTVTYEQYF. The full variable domain, with the rest looked up from reference TRBV2 and TRBJ2-7, is EPEVTQTPSHQVTQMGQEVILRCVPISNHLYFYWYRQILGQKVEFLVSFYNNEISEKSEIFDDQFSVERPDGSNFTLKIRSTKLEDSAMYFCASSGRTVTYEQYFGPGTRLTVT.

This clonotype was counted many times. The chain uses TRBV12-3 or TRBV12-4 and TRBJ2-7, with D uncertain. V was pared by 5 bases and J by 3 bases, with 8 bases between. CDR3 length: 12 residues. CDR3 loop: CASSPYNYEQYF. As DNA, the CDR3 is TGTGCCAGCAGTCCCTACAACTACGAGCAGTACTTC.

The CDR3 DNA reads as TGTGCCAGCAGCGTAGACAGGGGAGTTAATGGCTACACCTTC. It yields the protein CASSVDRGVNGYTF. The chain recombines TRBV9 with TRBJ1-2; 7 bases agree with TRBD1. With 0 bases clipped from V and 6 bases from J, the junction kept 5 bases outside the gene matches. CDR3 size: 14 residues. CDR1 and CDR2 (germline): SGDLS, YYNGEE. Combining the CDR3 with reference TRBV9 and TRBJ1-2 gives the whole variable domain DSGVTQTPKHLITATGQRVTLRCSPRSGDLSVYWYQQSLDQGLQFLIQYYNGEERAKGNILERFSAQQFPDLHSELNLSSLELGDSALYFCASSVDRGVNGYTFGSGTRLTVV.

This clonotype has at least ten counts. This chain connects TRBV6-2 or TRBV6-3 to TRBJ1-1, with unresolved D. CDR1 and CDR2 from the germline V gene are MNHEY and SVGEGT. The CDR3 contains 13 residues. V was clipped by 0 bases and J by 4 bases, with 6 bases between them. This chain's CDR3 is CASSYSLLTEAFF. CDR3 coding DNA: TGTGCCAGCAGTTACTCCCTTCTCACTGAAGCTTTCTTT.

The rearrangement uses TRBV6-2 or TRBV6-3 and TRBJ1-2; 11 bases line up with TRBD1. The CDR3 length is 18 residues. Per the germline V gene, CDR1 is MNHEY and CDR2 is SVGEGT. V shed 4 bases and J 3 bases; nucleotides not matched to a gene: 13. The CDR3 protein is CASSSPSPGQGAYYGYTF. DNA of the CDR3: TGTGCCAGCAGTTCTCCCAGTCCCGGACAGGGGGCCTACTATGGCTACACCTTC.

The rearrangement joins TRBV11-2 to TRBJ2-7, with 9 bases aligning to TRBD2. There are 16 residues in the CDR3. Germline V gives CDR1 SGHAT, CDR2 FQNNGV. V lost 4 bases to trimming and J lost 3 bases; unmatched junction nucleotides: 10. The CDR3 reads CASSSPRLAVNYEQYF. The CDR3 nucleotides read TGTGCCAGCAGCTCCCCCCGACTAGCGGTTAACTACGAGCAGTACTTC.

J is TRBJ2-7 and V is TRBV7-2; possibly TRBD1 or TRBD2 for D (5 bases each). Germline CDR1 reads SGHTA; CDR2 reads FQGNSA. The CDR3 loop spans 15 amino acids. V was shortened by 6 bases and J by 1 base, with 16 bases between the two germline ends. CDR3 in amino acids: CASSYQGVPSYEQYF. Here the CDR3 DNA reads TGTGCCAGCAGTTACCAGGGAGTTCCATCCTACGAGCAGTACTTC.

This clonotype was observed many times. The chain has TRBV10-3 and TRBJ2-7, with D perhaps matching TRBD1 or TRBD2 (5 bases each). Deletions cut 0 bases from V and 4 bases from J, with 10 bases between. Germline V gene data show CDR1 as ENHRY and CDR2 as SYGVKD. This CDR3 has 14 amino acids. The CDR3 region is CAISESRDGYEQYF. CDR3 coding DNA: TGTGCCATCAGTGAGTCCAGGGACGGTTACGAGCAGTACTTC.

The chain has TRBV28 and TRBJ1-1; D might be TRBD1 (6 bases). Germline CDR1 reads MDHEN; CDR2 reads SYDVKM. Trimming stripped 8 bases from V and 5 bases from J, with 15 bases between. This CDR3 has 13 residues. The CDR3 region is CASLRRGETEAFF. For the CDR3, the DNA is TGTGCCAGCTTACGGAGGGGGGAGACTGAAGCTTTCTTT.

This clonotype was seen many times. This chain connects TRBV6-1 to TRBJ1-5, with 7 bases fitting TRBD1. The germline CDR1 and CDR2 sequences are MNHNS and SASEGT. J was trimmed by 5 bases and V by 7 bases; bases with no gene match: 5. This CDR3 spans 13 amino acids. The DNA of the CDR3 is TGTGCCAGCACCGACAGGGAATATCAGCCCCAGCATTTT. It yields the protein CASTDREYQPQHF.

This clonotype was recorded many times. The chain couples TRBV7-2 to TRBJ2-7, with D possibly being TRBD2 (7 bases). The CDR3 is 14 amino acids. CDR1 is SGHTA, CDR2 FQGNSA, per germline. The V gene lost 9 bases and the J gene lost 3 bases, with 18 bases spanning the gap. CDR3 in DNA: TGTGCCAGTAACCTGGGGGGGCCCCTCTACGAGCAGTACTTC. It yields the protein CASNLGGPLYEQYF. The complete variable domain, with remaining parts taken from reference TRBV7-2 and TRBJ2-7, reads GAGVSQSPSNKVTEKGKDVELRCDPISGHTALYWYRQSLGQGLEFLIYFQGNSAPDKSGLPSDRFSAERTGGSVSTLTIQRTQQEDSAVYLCASNLGGPLYEQYFGPGTRLTVT.

This clonotype was observed at least ten times. The chain recombines TRBV12-3 or TRBV12-4 with TRBJ2-5, with 8 bases fitting TRBD1. V dropped 5 bases and J dropped 3; count of bases not matched to a gene: 5. The CDR3 covers 14 residues. CDR3 amino acids: CASSGTGKEETQYF. The CDR3 coding sequence is TGTGCCAGCAGTGGGACAGGAAAAGAAGAGACCCAGTACTTC.

The table lists this clonotype with many counts. The V and J genes are TRBV15 and TRBJ1-2; tentatively, D is TRBD1 (6 bases). This CDR3 has 13 residues. Trimming pared 5 bases from V and 2 bases from J, leaving 9 bases between. Germline V gives CDR1 LNHNV, CDR2 YYDKDF (reference sequence). CDR3 amino acids: CATSDGQNYGYTF. For the CDR3, the DNA is TGTGCCACCAGCGATGGACAGAACTATGGCTACACCTTC.

This clonotype has a count of ten or more. In nucleotides, the CDR3 is TGTGCCAGCAGCTTAGGCCCTCAATGGGACAGGGTGTACGGCTACACCTTC. It is translated as CASSLGPQWDRVYGYTF. The chain combines TRBV11-2 with TRBJ1-2, with 9 bases that match TRBD1. J was trimmed by 8 bases and V by 1 base; bases with no gene match: 14. Germline loops: CDR1 SGHAT, CDR2 FQNNGV. The CDR3 extends over 17 amino acids. The variable domain in full, completed from reference TRBV11-2 and TRBJ1-2, reads EAGVAQSPRYKIIEKRQSVAFWCNPISGHATLYWYQQILGQGPKLLIQFQNNGVVDDSQLPKDRFSAERLKGVDSTLKIQPAKLEDSAVYLCASSLGPQWDRVYGYTFGSGTRLTVV.

This clonotype was detected only a few times. A much larger clone differs from this one at a single base, so this may be a read error. The V and J genes are TRBV6-5 and TRBJ2-7, with no clear D. The CDR3 sequence is 12 residues long. Trimming pared 4 bases from V and 2 bases from J, leaving 6 bases between. The germline CDR1 and CDR2 sequences are MNHEY and SVGAGI. CDR3 sequence: CASSWYPYEQYF. The CDR3 nucleotides read TGTGCCAGCAGTTGGTACCCCTACGAGCAGTACTTC.

This clonotype was observed many times. The chain combines TRBV19 with TRBJ2-2; tentatively, D is TRBD1 or TRBD2 (8 bases each). Trimming pared 8 bases from V and 5 bases from J, leaving 24 bases between. CDR1 and CDR2 (germline): LNHDA, SQIVND (reference sequence). The CDR3 is 17 residues long. The CDR3 DNA reads as TGTGCCAGTGGCAGGGGGCGGGGGGCCCCTCGAACCGGGGAGCTGTTTTTT. Residues: CASGRGRGAPRTGELFF.